This TCR beta chain is drawn from a study of shared clonotypes between healthy human individuals. Germline-derived CDR1 and CDR2 are SGHDN and FVKESK. The CDR3 has 15 amino acids. V was trimmed by 4 bases and J by 4 bases, leaving 13 bases between them. The table came from immunoSEQ multiplex PCR; TCRdb's copy has only in-frame clones and leaves some out. Among approximately 470,000 clones, around 85% were seen once, and the ten largest hold 9.5% to 15%. The chain couples TRBV14 to TRBJ2-2; D is undetermined. The sequenced sample was PBMCs. The clonotype originates from a woman between 40 and 50 years old in good health. Some clones in this sample may be carry-over from other donors' samples. The CDR3 loop reads CASSLLGSPTGELFF. In nucleotides, the CDR3 is TGTGCCAGCAGCCTCCTGGGTAGCCCCACCGGGGAGCTGTTTTTT.